These T cell receptor beta chains were read from a single sample in a study of shared clonotypes between healthy human individuals. Method: immunoSEQ multiplex PCR; TCRdb's copy keeps in-frame clones and lacks some. Here the sample spans roughly 410,000 clones, roughly 96% being singletons. The sample taken for sequencing was memory CD8+ T cells sorted from blood. These receptors came from a man aged 25 to 40 in good health. Both conserved end residues are trimmed from each CDR3. A D gene is named only where the DNA matches it firmly.

j_gene,d_gene,len,v_gene,CDR3aa
TRBJ2-1,-,10,TRBV28,ASSLDRNEQF
TRBJ2-1,TRBD2,12,TRBV5-4,ASSLGSSGNEQF
TRBJ2-7,TRBD2,12,TRBV2,ASSTSGSPIEQY
TRBJ2-2,TRBD2,14,TRBV7-6,ASSRGLAGKVGELF
TRBJ2-1,-,9,TRBV2,ASSHYNEQF
TRBJ1-4,-,12,TRBV19,ASSTQASREKLF
TRBJ2-3,-,12,TRBV28,ASSLQGSTDTQY
TRBJ2-4,-,9,TRBV29-1,SVELGGIQY
TRBJ2-6,-,14,TRBV5-5,ASSLGQTSGANVLT
TRBJ1-2,-,12,TRBV5-1,ASSLSTANYGYT
TRBJ1-5,-,11,TRBV7-2,ASSPRGGQPQH
TRBJ2-1,-,15,TRBV11-1,ASSLVPSGRGYNEQF
TRBJ2-5,-,12,TRBV19,ASSPQGGGETQY
TRBJ2-2,TRBD2,13,TRBV5-3,ARSQREVNTGELF
TRBJ1-5,-,10,TRBV29-1,SVEWPSGPQH
TRBJ1-1,-,12,TRBV7-3,ASSFSREGTEAF
TRBJ2-2,-,14,TRBV4-2,ASSQVPYLNTGELF
TRBJ1-4,-,9,TRBV25-1,ASDNGGGLF
TRBJ2-1,-,11,TRBV6-1,ASTQGQYNEQF
TRBJ1-3,TRBD1,15,TRBV5-5,ASSLARGQGAGNTIY
TRBJ2-1,TRBD1,13,TRBV19,ASSSGTGAYNEQF
TRBJ2-1,TRBD2,11,TRBV10-3,ATSGRAGDEQF
TRBJ2-7,-,10,TRBV2,ASSEQDYEQY
TRBJ2-3,TRBD1,12,TRBV29-1,SVVPGQGSNTQY
TRBJ2-7,-,13,TRBV28,ASSLGAVGSYEQY
TRBJ1-1,TRBD1,13,TRBV28,ASGPLDRGDTEAF
TRBJ2-1,-,13,TRBV5-1,ASSLKAKSYNEQF
TRBJ2-5,TRBD1,12,TRBV4-1,ASSQGTGEETQY
TRBJ2-3,-,13,TRBV5-8,ASSLEGESTDTQY
TRBJ2-5,-,11,TRBV19,ASSIIAAETQY
TRBJ1-3,-,12,TRBV28,ATHPTGEGNTIY
TRBJ2-7,-,12,TRBV28,ASLEGVTPYEQY
TRBJ1-1,-,13,TRBV10-3,AISGGGQRNTEAF
TRBJ1-6,-,11,TRBV30,AWSGGIPSPLH
TRBJ2-7,-,13,TRBV5-8,ASSPVNQGSYEQY
TRBJ2-3,-,11,TRBV6-1,ASRQRNTDTQY
TRBJ1-4,TRBD1,14,TRBV4-1,ASSQGPGQGNEKLF
TRBJ2-1,-,8,TRBV10-1,ASMRNEQF
TRBJ1-1,-,10,TRBV21-1,ASRRTGLGAF
TRBJ2-1,-,12,TRBV18,ASSPLVPFNEQF
TRBJ2-1,-,14,TRBV5-1,ASSPFEGSRHNEQF
TRBJ2-1,-,11,TRBV5-1,ASRAGVHNEQF
TRBJ1-2,-,9,TRBV19,ASRDSYGYT